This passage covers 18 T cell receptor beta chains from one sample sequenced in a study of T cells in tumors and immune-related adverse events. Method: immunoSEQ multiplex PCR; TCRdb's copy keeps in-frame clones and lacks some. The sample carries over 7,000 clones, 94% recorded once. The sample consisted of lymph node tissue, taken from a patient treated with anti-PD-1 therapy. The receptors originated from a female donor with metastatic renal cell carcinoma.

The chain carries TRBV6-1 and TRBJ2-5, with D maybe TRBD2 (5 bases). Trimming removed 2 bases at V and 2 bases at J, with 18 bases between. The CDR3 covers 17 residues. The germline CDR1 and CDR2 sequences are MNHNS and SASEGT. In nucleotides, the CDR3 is TGTGCCAGCAGTGAAAGTGCGAGGGCTTGGGGTCAAGAGACCCAGTACTTC. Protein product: CASSESARAWGQETQYF.

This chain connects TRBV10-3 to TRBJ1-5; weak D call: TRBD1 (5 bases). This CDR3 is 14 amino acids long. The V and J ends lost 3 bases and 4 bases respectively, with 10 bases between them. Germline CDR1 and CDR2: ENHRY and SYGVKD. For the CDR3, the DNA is TGTGCCATCAGTGAATCTAGGGGAAATCAGCCCCAGCATTTT. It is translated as CAISESRGNQPQHF.

Here the CDR3 DNA reads TGTGCCAGCAGCTCCGCGCCGGGGGGAGGCGGCGGTAACACCATATATTTT. Encoded protein: CASSSAPGGGGGNTIYF. V and J are TRBV5-4 and TRBJ1-3; D is possibly TRBD1 (5 bases). Germline V gene data show CDR1 as SGHNT and CDR2 as YYREEE (reference sequence). The CDR3 contains 17 residues. V lost 3 bases to trimming and J lost 7 bases, with 23 bases between them.

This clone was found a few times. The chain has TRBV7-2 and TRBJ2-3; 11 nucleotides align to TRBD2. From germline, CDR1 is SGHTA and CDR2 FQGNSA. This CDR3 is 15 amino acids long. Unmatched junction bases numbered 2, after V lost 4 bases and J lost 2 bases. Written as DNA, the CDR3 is TGTGCCAGCAGCTCTAGCGGGGGGCTCACAGATACGCAGTATTTT. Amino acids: CASSSSGGLTDTQYF.

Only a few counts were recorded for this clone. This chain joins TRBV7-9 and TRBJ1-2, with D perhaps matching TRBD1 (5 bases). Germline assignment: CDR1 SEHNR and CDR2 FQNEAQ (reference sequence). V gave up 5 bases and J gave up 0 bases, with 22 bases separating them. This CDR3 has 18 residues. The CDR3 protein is CASSPEVGAGTANYGYTF. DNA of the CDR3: TGTGCCAGCAGCCCCGAAGTCGGGGCAGGAACAGCTAACTATGGCTACACCTTC.

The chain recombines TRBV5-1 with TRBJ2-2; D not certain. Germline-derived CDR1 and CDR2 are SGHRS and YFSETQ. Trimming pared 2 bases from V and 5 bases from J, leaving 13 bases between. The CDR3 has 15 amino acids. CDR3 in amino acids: CASSLQVVGTGELFF. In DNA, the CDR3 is TGCGCCAGCAGCTTACAAGTAGTGGGGACCGGGGAGCTGTTTTTT.

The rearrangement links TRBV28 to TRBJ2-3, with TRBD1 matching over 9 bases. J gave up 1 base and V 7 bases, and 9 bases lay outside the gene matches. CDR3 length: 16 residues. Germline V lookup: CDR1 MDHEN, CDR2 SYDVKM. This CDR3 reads CASTGRDRAGTDTQYF. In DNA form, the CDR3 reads TGTGCCAGCACCGGCCGGGACAGGGCGGGCACAGATACGCAGTATTTT.

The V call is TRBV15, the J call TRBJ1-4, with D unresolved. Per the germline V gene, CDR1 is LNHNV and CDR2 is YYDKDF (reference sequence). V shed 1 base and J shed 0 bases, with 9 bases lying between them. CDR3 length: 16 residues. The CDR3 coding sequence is TGTGCCACCAGCAGAGTTTTATCCTCAACTAATGAAAAACTGTTTTTT. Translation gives CATSRVLSSTNEKLFF.

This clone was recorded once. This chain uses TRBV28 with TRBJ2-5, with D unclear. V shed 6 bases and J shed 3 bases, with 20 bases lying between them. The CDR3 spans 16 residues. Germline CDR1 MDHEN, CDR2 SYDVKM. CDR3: CASSLFGWVVEETQYF. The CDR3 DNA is TGTGCCAGCAGCCTTTTCGGGTGGGTTGTGGAAGAGACCCAGTACTTC.

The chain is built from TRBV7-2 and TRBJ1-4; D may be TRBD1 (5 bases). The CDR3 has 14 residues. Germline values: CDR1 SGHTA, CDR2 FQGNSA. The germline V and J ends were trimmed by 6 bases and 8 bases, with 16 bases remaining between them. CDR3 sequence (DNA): TGTGCCAGCAGTCCGCAGGGAGGAAGGGAAAAACTGTTTTTT. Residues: CASSPQGGREKLFF.

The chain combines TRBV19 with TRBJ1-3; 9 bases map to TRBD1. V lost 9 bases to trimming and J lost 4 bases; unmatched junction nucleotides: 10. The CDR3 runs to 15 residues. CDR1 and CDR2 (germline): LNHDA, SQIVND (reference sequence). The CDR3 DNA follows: TGTGCCAGCAGACCGGGACAGGGTTCCGGAAACACCATATATTTT. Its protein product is CASRPGQGSGNTIYF.

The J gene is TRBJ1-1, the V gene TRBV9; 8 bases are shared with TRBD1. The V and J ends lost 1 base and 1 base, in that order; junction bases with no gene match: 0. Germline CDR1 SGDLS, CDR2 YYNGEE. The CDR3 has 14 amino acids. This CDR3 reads CASSVQGANTEAFF. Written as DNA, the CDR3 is TGTGCCAGCAGCGTACAGGGGGCGAACACTGAAGCTTTCTTT.

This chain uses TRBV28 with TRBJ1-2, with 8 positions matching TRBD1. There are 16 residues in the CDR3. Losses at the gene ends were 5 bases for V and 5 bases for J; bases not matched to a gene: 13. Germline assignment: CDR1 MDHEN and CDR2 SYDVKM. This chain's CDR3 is CASSPLSGQGGYGYTF. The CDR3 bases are TGTGCCAGCAGTCCCCTTTCAGGACAGGGCGGGTATGGCTACACCTTC.

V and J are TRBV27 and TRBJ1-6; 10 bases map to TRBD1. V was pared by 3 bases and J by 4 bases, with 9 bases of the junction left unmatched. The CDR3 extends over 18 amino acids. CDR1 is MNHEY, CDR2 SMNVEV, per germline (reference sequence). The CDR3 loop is CASSFRDRGMGYNSPLHF. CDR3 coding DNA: TGTGCCAGCAGTTTCCGGGACAGGGGAATGGGGTATAATTCACCCCTCCACTTT.

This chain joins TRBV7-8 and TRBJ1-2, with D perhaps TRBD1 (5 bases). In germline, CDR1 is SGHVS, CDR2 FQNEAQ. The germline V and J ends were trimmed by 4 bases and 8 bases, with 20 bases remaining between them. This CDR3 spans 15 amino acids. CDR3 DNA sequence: TGTGCCAGCAGCTCGCTCTCGGTGGGGGAGTCGGGCTACACCTTC. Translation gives CASSSLSVGESGYTF. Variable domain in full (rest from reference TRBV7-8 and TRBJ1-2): GAGVSQSPRYKVAKRGQDVALRCDPISGHVSLFWYQQALGQGPEFLTYFQNEAQLDKSGLPSDRFFAERPEGSVSTLKIQRTQQEDSAVYLCASSSLSVGESGYTFGSGTRLTVV.

The CDR3 DNA is TGTGCCAGCAGCTTAAGGCCAACTAATGAAAAACTGTTTTTT. It translates to CASSLRPTNEKLFF. V usage is TRBV7-9 and J usage is TRBJ1-4; D is undetermined. Trimming stripped 2 bases from V and 0 bases from J, with 4 bases between. Germline CDR1 SEHNR, CDR2 FQNEAQ (reference sequence). The CDR3 has 14 residues.

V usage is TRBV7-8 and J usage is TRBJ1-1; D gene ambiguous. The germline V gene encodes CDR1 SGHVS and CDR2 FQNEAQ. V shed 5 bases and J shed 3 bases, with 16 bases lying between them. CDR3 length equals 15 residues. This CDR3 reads CASSDSLDGYTEAFF. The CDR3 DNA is TGTGCCAGCAGCGACTCTTTAGACGGATACACTGAAGCTTTCTTT.

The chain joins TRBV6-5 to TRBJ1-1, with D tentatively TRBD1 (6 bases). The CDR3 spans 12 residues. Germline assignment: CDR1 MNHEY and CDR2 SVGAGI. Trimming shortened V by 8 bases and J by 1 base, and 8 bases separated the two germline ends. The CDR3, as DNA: TGTGCCAGCTCCAGGGGGAACACTGAAGCTTTCTTT. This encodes CASSRGNTEAFF.